Shown below are 26 T cell receptor beta chains from a single sample sequenced in a study of control samples from healthy donors and cancer patients. Some clones are missing from TCRdb's copy, which holds only in-frame ones; the method was immunoSEQ multiplex PCR. Of approximately 100,000 clones listed, approximately 90% are singletons. Material: blood. The receptors come from a woman aged 50 to 65 in good health.

This clone occurred once. The chain links TRBV11-2 to TRBJ1-1, with a possible D match to TRBD1 (5 bases). This CDR3 spans 12 amino acids. CDR1 and CDR2 from the germline V gene are SGHAT and FQNNGV. Trimming took 7 bases from V and 5 from J, leaving 11 bases between them. CDR3 sequence (DNA): TGTGCCAGCACCCAGGGCTTGACTGAAGCTTTCTTT. Translated, it gives CASTQGLTEAFF. Full variable domain (rest looked up from reference TRBV11-2 and TRBJ1-1): EAGVAQSPRYKIIEKRQSVAFWCNPISGHATLYWYQQILGQGPKLLIQFQNNGVVDDSQLPKDRFSAERLKGVDSTLKIQPAKLEDSAVYLCASTQGLTEAFFGQGTRLTVV.

This clone has just a few counts. In DNA form, the CDR3 reads TGTGCCAGCAGTTTATACCCCGACAGGGCCAATGAGCAGTTCTTC. Translated, it gives CASSLYPDRANEQFF. The chain has TRBV6-2 or TRBV6-3 and TRBJ2-1, with 7 positions matching TRBD1. Germline assignment: CDR1 MNHEY and CDR2 SVGEGT. V shed 4 bases and J 6 bases; nucleotides not matched to a gene: 9. CDR3 length: 15 residues.

V gene TRBV7-9 combines with J gene TRBJ2-1, with TRBD2 matching over 9 bases. The CDR3 spans 14 residues. The germline CDR1 and CDR2 sequences are SEHNR and FQNEAQ (reference sequence). With 5 bases clipped from V and 7 bases from J, the junction kept 6 bases outside the gene matches. The CDR3 DNA reads TGTGCCAGCAGCGTTAGCGGGAGTTTGAATGAGCAGTTCTTC. Translating gives CASSVSGSLNEQFF.

This chain connects TRBV30 to TRBJ2-3; the match to TRBD2 covers 7 bases. With V trimmed by 2 bases and J by 1 base, 6 bases remained unmatched. The germline gives CDR1 GTSNPN, CDR2 SVGIG (reference sequence). The CDR3 consists of 15 residues. This CDR3 is CAWSWWSGGTDTQYF. The CDR3 region has the DNA TGTGCCTGGAGTTGGTGGAGCGGGGGCACAGATACGCAGTATTTT.

The CDR3 reads CASSDWGFNTGELFF. The CDR3 DNA is TGTGCCAGCAGTGACTGGGGGTTTAACACCGGGGAGCTGTTTTTT. This sequence joins TRBV2 and TRBJ2-2; D could derive from TRBD1 or TRBD2 (5 bases each). V dropped 3 bases and J dropped 2 bases, with 10 bases sitting between them. The germline gives CDR1 SNHLY, CDR2 FYNNEI. The length of the CDR3 is 15 residues.

The genes are TRBV7-6 and TRBJ1-5, with 7 bases matching TRBD1. The CDR3 is 15 amino acids. The V segment lost 5 bases and the J segment 3 bases; nucleotides outside the gene matches: 7. The germline V gene encodes CDR1 SGHVS and CDR2 FNYEAQ. CDR3 DNA sequence: TGTGCCAGCAGCCCAACACAGGGGTCCAATCAGCCCCAGCATTTT. Protein product: CASSPTQGSNQPQHF.

This clone was counted once. The CDR3 is CASSLSGVRETQYF. CDR3 in DNA: TGTGCCAGCAGCCTGTCGGGGGTGCGGGAGACCCAGTACTTC. This chain connects TRBV5-6 to TRBJ2-5, with a weak D call TRBD2 (6 bases). Germline CDR1 reads SGHDT; CDR2 reads YYEEEE. The length of the CDR3 is 14 residues. Trimming stripped 4 bases from V and 5 bases from J, with 15 bases between.

This chain uses TRBV4-3 with TRBJ2-5; 9 bases line up with TRBD1. V lost 4 bases, J lost 4 bases, and 10 bases stayed unmatched. This CDR3 has 16 amino acids. Germline V gene lookup returns CDR1 LGHNA and CDR2 YSLEER. DNA of the CDR3: TGCGCCAGCAGCCGACGGCGACAGGGGGTCTTAGAGACCCAGTACTTC. Translated, it gives CASSRRRQGVLETQYF.

The chain is built from TRBV6-1 and TRBJ1-5, with a tentative D call TRBD1 (6 bases). CDR1 and CDR2 from the germline V gene are MNHNS and SASEGT. The CDR3 length is 14 residues. The V gene lost 2 bases and the J gene lost 9 bases, with 14 bases spanning the gap. The CDR3 region is CASSELDSLWPQHF. The CDR3 bases are TGTGCCAGCAGTGAACTGGACAGTCTCTGGCCCCAGCATTTT.

The chain combines TRBV30 with TRBJ2-7; D is undetermined. This CDR3 region has 13 residues. The ends were cut back, 3 bases at V and 7 bases at J, with 16 bases in the middle. Germline V lookup: CDR1 GTSNPN, CDR2 SVGIG (reference sequence). The CDR3 spells CAWRGLGLGEQYV. CDR3 nucleotide sequence: TGTGCCTGGAGGGGCCTGGGGTTGGGGGAGCAGTACGTC.

The rearrangement links TRBV7-2 to TRBJ2-6; 7 nucleotides agree with TRBD2. Germline V CDR1 and CDR2: SGHTA, FQGNSA. After removal of 1 base from V and 1 base from J, the junction contained 7 bases not matched to a gene. CDR3 length: 18 residues. The CDR3 sequence is CASSLGEGGWSGANVLTF. CDR3 coding DNA: TGTGCCAGCAGCTTAGGGGAGGGCGGCTGGTCTGGGGCCAACGTCCTGACTTTC. Full variable domain (missing parts from reference TRBV7-2 and TRBJ2-6): GAGVSQSPSNKVTEKGKDVELRCDPISGHTALYWYRQSLGQGLEFLIYFQGNSAPDKSGLPSDRFSAERTGGSVSTLTIQRTQQEDSAVYLCASSLGEGGWSGANVLTFGAGSRLTVL.

For this clone: A junction boundary mismatches the germline segment, possibly from a read error. The chain recombines TRBV28 with TRBJ2-1; D is uncertain. Germline V gene data show CDR1 as MDHEN and CDR2 as SYDVKM. The CDR3 is 14 residues long. The DNA for the CDR3 is TGTGCCAGCACTTTAAGTTCACCCTACAATGAGCAGTTCTTC. This encodes CASTLSSPYNEQFF.

This sequence joins TRBV18 and TRBJ2-7; 7 bases align to TRBD1. The CDR3 spans 15 residues. Germline CDR1 KGHSH, CDR2 LQKENI. Trimming cost V 4 bases and J 7 bases; bases outside gene matches: 13. The DNA of the CDR3 is TGTGCCAGCTCACAAATCCCAGACAGGGCTGGAGAGCAGTACGTC. This gives the protein CASSQIPDRAGEQYV.

V is TRBV2 and J is TRBJ2-3, with 11 nucleotides matching TRBD2. The trim removed 4 bases at V and 6 bases at J, leaving 9 bases unmatched. In germline, CDR1 is SNHLY, CDR2 FYNNEI. The CDR3 loop spans 16 amino acids. The CDR3 is CASSATTSGSGDTQYF. The CDR3 nucleotides read TGTGCCAGCAGTGCGACTACTAGCGGGAGTGGGGATACGCAGTATTTT.

V and J are TRBV3-1 (or the pseudogene TRBV3-2) and TRBJ1-4; 8 bases line up with TRBD1. The ends lost 3 bases at V and 4 bases at J; junction bases unmatched: 4. From germline, CDR1 is LGHDT and CDR2 YNNKEL (reference sequence). The CDR3 has 15 residues. CDR3 in DNA: TGTGCCAGCAGCCACCGGACAGGGAATAATGAAAAACTGTTTTTT. Its protein is CASSHRTGNNEKLFF.

This clone was counted once. The chain carries TRBV3-1 (or the pseudogene TRBV3-2) and TRBJ2-1; TRBD2 matches at 13 bases. V lost 1 base and J lost 9; bases outside the gene matches: 9. CDR3 length equals 17 residues. Germline V lookup: CDR1 LGHDT, CDR2 YNNKEL (reference sequence). CDR3 sequence (DNA): TGTGCCAGCAGCCAAGGAGGAGGGACTAGCGGGAACAGTGAGCAGTTCTTC. Translated, it gives CASSQGGGTSGNSEQFF.

DNA of the CDR3: TGCAGCGTCGCCCTCGGGACGTCTGGCACTGAAGCTTTCTTT. Its protein product is CSVALGTSGTEAFF. The genes are TRBV29-1 and TRBJ1-1, with D possibly matching TRBD1 (5 bases). The CDR3 sequence is 14 residues long. Germline V gives CDR1 SQVTM, CDR2 ANQGSEA. The V end lost 6 bases, the J end lost 4 bases, and 18 bases lay between the germline ends.

This clone was observed once. The rearrangement joins TRBV6-5 to TRBJ2-1; D perhaps matches TRBD1 (5 bases). The CDR3 length is 14 residues. V shed 2 bases and J shed 5 bases, with 10 bases lying between them. From germline, CDR1 is MNHEY and CDR2 SVGAGI. CDR3 protein: CASSYPGHHNEQFF. The CDR3 DNA reads TGTGCCAGCAGTTACCCAGGACACCACAATGAGCAGTTCTTC.

The chain is built from TRBV19 and TRBJ2-6; 11 positions match TRBD1. Trimming at V came to 8 bases and at J to 0 bases, leaving 6 bases not matched to a gene. This CDR3 has 17 residues. Germline V CDR1 and CDR2: LNHDA, SQIVND (reference sequence). In DNA form, the CDR3 reads TGTGCCAGTTCGAGGGACAGGGGGAACTCTGGGGCCAACGTCCTGACTTTC. Translation: CASSRDRGNSGANVLTF. The full variable domain, completed using reference TRBV19 and TRBJ2-6, is DGGITQSPKYLFRKEGQNVTLSCEQNLNHDAMYWYRQDPGQGLRLIYYSQIVNDFQKGDIAEGYSVSREKKESFPLTVTSAQKNPTAFYLCASSRDRGNSGANVLTFGAGSRLTVL.

This sequence joins TRBV29-1 and TRBJ2-7, with a weak D call TRBD1 (6 bases). The CDR3 is 14 residues long. The germline V gene encodes CDR1 SQVTM and CDR2 ANQGSEA. V lost 3 bases and J 3 bases, leaving 15 bases between the germline ends. CDR3 sequence reads: CSVELAGVLYEQYF. CDR3 DNA sequence: TGCAGCGTTGAGTTAGCAGGGGTCCTCTACGAGCAGTACTTC.

The V and J genes are TRBV6-4 and TRBJ2-1; a possible D gene is TRBD2 (5 bases). The germline V gene has CDR1 MRHNA and CDR2 SNTAGT. The CDR3 totals 12 residues. Deletions cut 9 bases from V and 10 bases from J, with 16 bases between. The CDR3 protein is CAREAKQREQFF. CDR3 bases: TGTGCCAGGGAGGCAAAGCAGCGGGAGCAGTTCTTC.

This chain connects TRBV10-3 to TRBJ2-5, with 12 bases matching TRBD2. The V gene's germline CDR1 is ENHRY and CDR2 SYGVKD. Trimming took 5 bases from V and 3 from J; bases not matched to a gene: 4. CDR3 length: 15 residues. CDR3 sequence reads: CAISHGLAGKETQYF. The CDR3 nucleotides read TGTGCCATCAGTCATGGACTAGCGGGAAAAGAGACCCAGTACTTC.

CDR3 in amino acids: CASRLGLAGGYEQYV. For the CDR3, the DNA is TGTGCCAGCAGGCTGGGACTAGCGGGAGGCTACGAGCAGTACGTC. The chain links TRBV6-5 to TRBJ2-7, with 15 bases fitting TRBD2. The CDR3 has 15 residues. Germline CDR1 reads MNHEY; CDR2 reads SVGAGI. J lost 3 bases, V lost 6 bases, and 3 bases had no gene match.

The V and J genes are TRBV18 and TRBJ1-3; D not certain. Germline CDR1 KGHSH, CDR2 LQKENI. Trimming took 8 bases from V and 0 from J, leaving 11 bases between them. The CDR3 spans 14 residues. In DNA, the CDR3 is TGTGCCAGCCGGAGGTCTACCTCTGGAAACACCATATATTTT. It is translated as CASRRSTSGNTIYF.

The CDR3: CASSPRAVGLNTEAFF. The CDR3 DNA sequence: TGTGCCAGCAGCCCCCGAGCGGTAGGCCTGAACACTGAAGCTTTCTTT. The chain recombines TRBV3-1 (or the pseudogene TRBV3-2) with TRBJ1-1, with no clear D. Between the trimmed V and J ends, which lost 4 bases and 0 bases, there was a span of 15 bases. The CDR3 contains 16 residues. Per germline, CDR1 LGHDT and CDR2 YNNKEL (reference sequence).

The rearrangement links TRBV6-4 to TRBJ2-6; 14 bases align to TRBD2. From germline, CDR1 is MRHNA and CDR2 SNTAGT. This CDR3 region has 18 residues. The V gene end was trimmed by 6 bases and the J gene end by 2 bases; junction bases not matched to a gene: 6. DNA of the CDR3: TGTGCCAGCAGCCCCGGGACTAGCGGGAGTCCTGGGGCCAACGTCCTGACTTTC. It specifies CASSPGTSGSPGANVLTF.